This T cell receptor (beta chain) was recorded in a study of CD8 T cells in Susac syndrome. Study information: Sequenced Susac syndrome patients included about 6 with active disease and 8 or 9 who were in remission.

Deletions cut 7 bases from V and 5 bases from J, with 6 bases between. CDR1 and CDR2 (germline): WSHSY, SAAADI. The CDR3 runs 12 residues. In the case of this clonotype: Its specificity is not known.

Whole-study findings and limits: The CD4+ T cell repertoires in Susac syndrome did not show any clonal expansion.

RNA in amounts of about 0.5 to 1 ug was reverse transcribed with random hexamers. A multiplex approach, immunoSEQ multiplex PCR, amplified TCR beta CDR3 across 54 Vbeta and 13 Jbeta. TCRdb fed the immunoSEQ multiplex PCR reads into MiXCR, producing one record per CDR3 protein. Altogether about 240,000 distinct CDR3 sequences are present, 95% to 97% being singletons, with the ten largest covering 0.1%. The chain joins TRBV10-2 to TRBJ2-6; D is unclear. The receptor was isolated from a human donor with Susac syndrome. The sample taken for sequencing was CD4+ T cells from PBMCs. The CDR3 DNA follows: TGCGCCAGCACCGGCTGGGCCAACGTCCTGACTTTC. Translation gives CASTGWANVLTF.